Presented here are 9 T cell receptor beta chains from one specimen sequenced in a study of shared clonotypes between healthy human individuals. Data came from immunoSEQ multiplex PCR; TCRdb stores just in-frame clones and leaves some out. Of about 480,000 clones listed, about four fifths are singletons. The sequencing input was PBMCs. These TCRs come from a woman aged 40 to 50 in good health. Some clones in this sample may be carry-over from other donors' samples.

This clone was recorded only once. The chain links TRBV28 to TRBJ1-1; D remains ambiguous. The CDR3 has 14 amino acids. V was clipped by 1 base and J by 0 bases, with 6 bases between them. The germline V gene has CDR1 MDHEN and CDR2 SYDVKM. The CDR3 sequence is CASSLYNLNTEAFF. The CDR3 nucleotides read TGTGCCAGCAGTTTATACAACTTGAACACTGAAGCTTTCTTT.

J is TRBJ1-1 and V is TRBV5-1; no firm D call. The CDR3 loop spans 13 amino acids. V lost 0 bases to trimming and J lost 11 bases, with 14 bases between them. The V gene's germline CDR1 is SGHRS and CDR2 YFSETQ. Here the CDR3 reads CASSLAIRERAFF. The CDR3 DNA sequence: TGCGCCAGCAGCTTGGCTATTAGGGAACGGGCTTTCTTT.

J is TRBJ2-3 and V is TRBV6-6, with 7 nucleotides matching TRBD1. Trimming took 5 bases from V and 4 from J; bases not matched to a gene: 6. The CDR3 consists of 14 residues. The germline V gene has CDR1 MNHNY and CDR2 SVGAGI (reference sequence). Written as DNA, the CDR3 is TGTGCCAGCAGTGACTGGACAGGAGCAGATACGCAGTATTTT. It codes for CASSDWTGADTQYF.

This rearrangement joins TRBV29-1 to TRBJ2-5; 9 bases agree with TRBD1. The V gene's germline CDR1 is SQVTM and CDR2 ANQGSEA. V lost 0 bases and J lost 5; bases outside the gene matches: 4. The CDR3 length is 14 residues. The CDR3 region is CSVEEWGQGETQYF. The CDR3 bases are TGCAGCGTTGAAGAATGGGGACAGGGCGAGACCCAGTACTTC.

The gene calls are TRBV5-5 and TRBJ2-7; D remains unclear. Looked up from germline, CDR1 is SGHKS and CDR2 is YYEKEE (reference sequence). The CDR3 has 15 residues. The V end lost 2 bases, the J end lost 0 bases, and 12 bases lay between the germline ends. Here the CDR3 DNA reads TGTGCCAGCAGCTTTAATGTCAGAGCCTCCTACGAGCAGTACTTC. It specifies CASSFNVRASYEQYF. Full variable domain (remainder filled in from reference TRBV5-5 and TRBJ2-7): DAGVTQSPTHLIKTRGQQVTLRCSPISGHKSVSWYQQVLGQGPQFIFQYYEKEERGRGNFPDRFSARQFPNYSSELNVNALLLGDSALYLCASSFNVRASYEQYFGPGTRLTVT.

V usage is TRBV7-2 and J usage is TRBJ1-4; D possibly corresponds to TRBD1 (5 bases). CDR3 length: 13 residues. V was trimmed by 7 bases and J by 3 bases, leaving 9 bases between them. The germline gives CDR1 SGHTA, CDR2 FQGNSA. The CDR3 protein is CASTRDPNEKLFF. CDR3 bases: TGTGCCAGCACCAGGGACCCTAATGAAAAACTGTTTTTT. The variable domain in full, with the rest retrieved from reference TRBV7-2 and TRBJ1-4, is GAGVSQSPSNKVTEKGKDVELRCDPISGHTALYWYRQSLGQGLEFLIYFQGNSAPDKSGLPSDRFSAERTGGSVSTLTIQRTQQEDSAVYLCASTRDPNEKLFFGSGTQLSVL.

This rearrangement joins TRBV6-6 to TRBJ2-1; D is perhaps TRBD2 (6 bases). Germline CDR1 and CDR2: MNHNY and SVGAGI (reference sequence). V was shortened by 1 base and J by 10 bases, with 14 bases between the two germline ends. The CDR3 has 14 residues. The CDR3 loop is CASSYLVGSGEQFF. CDR3 in DNA: TGTGCCAGCAGTTACTTAGTCGGGAGTGGAGAGCAGTTCTTC.

CDR3 amino acids: CASSQEVGTFTF. CDR3 bases: TGCGCCAGCAGCCAAGAGGTGGGCACCTTCACCTTC. J is TRBJ1-2 and V is TRBV4-1, with D uncertain. The CDR3 sequence is 12 residues long. The V end lost 0 bases, the J end lost 13 bases, and 12 bases lay between the germline ends. Germline V CDR1 and CDR2: MGHRA, YSYEKL.

The chain recombines TRBV28 with TRBJ2-7; D is perhaps TRBD1 (6 bases). Trimming took 5 bases from V and 0 from J, leaving 17 bases between them. From germline, CDR1 is MDHEN and CDR2 SYDVKM. The CDR3 extends over 16 amino acids. The CDR3 loop reads CASSPWTVVNSYEQYF. The CDR3 bases are TGTGCCAGCAGTCCGTGGACAGTCGTTAACTCCTACGAGCAGTACTTC.